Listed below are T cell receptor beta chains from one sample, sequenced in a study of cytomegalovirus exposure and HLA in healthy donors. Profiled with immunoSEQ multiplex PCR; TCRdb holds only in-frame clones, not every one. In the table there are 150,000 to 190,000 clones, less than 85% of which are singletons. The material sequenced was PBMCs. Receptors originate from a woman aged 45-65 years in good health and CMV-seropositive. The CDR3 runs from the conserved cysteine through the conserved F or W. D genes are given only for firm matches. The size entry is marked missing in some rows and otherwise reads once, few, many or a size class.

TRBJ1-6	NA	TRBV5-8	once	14	TGTGCCAGCAGCCTGACAGGTCATAATTCACCCCTCCACTTT	CASSLTGHNSPLHF
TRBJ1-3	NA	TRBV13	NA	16	TGTGCCAGCAGCAAAGTTATGGGCCAATCCGGAAACACCATATATTTT	CASSKVMGQSGNTIYF
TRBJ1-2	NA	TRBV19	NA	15	TGTGCCAGTAGTATAGGGAGTGGAGGAGTATATGGCTACACCTTC	CASSIGSGGVYGYTF
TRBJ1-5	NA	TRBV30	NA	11	TGTGCCTGGAGTCTGAATCAGCCCCAGCATTTT	CAWSLNQPQHF
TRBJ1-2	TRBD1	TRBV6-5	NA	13	TGTGCCAGCAGACGGGACAGGGGTGAGGGCTACACCTTC	CASRRDRGEGYTF
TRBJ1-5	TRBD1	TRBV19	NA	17	TGTGCCAGTCACGGGACAGGGGCCCTTTATAGCAATCAGCCCCAGCATTTT	CASHGTGALYSNQPQHF
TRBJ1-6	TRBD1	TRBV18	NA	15	TGTGCCAGCTCACGCCAGGGACAGTACAATTCACCCCTCCACTTT	CASSRQGQYNSPLHF
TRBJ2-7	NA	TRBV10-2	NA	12	TGCGCCAGCGACGGGGGTTCGAACGAGCAGTACTTC	CASDGGSNEQYF
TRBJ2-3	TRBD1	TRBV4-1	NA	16	TGCGCCAGCAGCCAAGATTCGAGCAGGGGGCAAGATACGCAGTATTTT	CASSQDSSRGQDTQYF
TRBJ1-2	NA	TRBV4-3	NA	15	TGCGCCAGCAGCCAAGACCCGACACCAAACTATGGCTACACCTTC	CASSQDPTPNYGYTF
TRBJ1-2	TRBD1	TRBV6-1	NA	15	TGTGCCAGCAGTGAAAGCTCGGGACAGGTCTATGGCTACACCTTC	CASSESSGQVYGYTF
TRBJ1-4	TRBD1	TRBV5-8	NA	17	TGTGCCAGCAGCCAGGGACAGCTTACACAACCGGGTGAAAAACTGTTTTTT	CASSQGQLTQPGEKLFF